These T cell receptor beta chains were read from a single sample in a study of cytomegalovirus exposure and HLA in healthy donors. TCRdb's table, derived via immunoSEQ multiplex PCR, lists solely in-frame clones and lacks some. Here the sample spans about 160,000 clones, around 81% being singletons. Specimen: PBMCs. The receptors were sampled from a man aged 30 to 45 in good health and CMV-seropositive. Both conserved end residues are trimmed from each CDR3. A row's size may be missing; if present it is once, few, many or a size class.

CDR3aa,j_gene,v_gene,abundance
ASTLVEARTQPQH,TRBJ1-5,TRBV7-6,NA
ASSPGGEFKDTQY,TRBJ2-3,TRBV7-6,NA
ASSSPDRGDTEAF,TRBJ1-1,TRBV27,NA
ASGGLEVTNEKLF,TRBJ1-4,TRBV19,NA
ASSVGGGGDYGYT,TRBJ1-2,TRBV6-6,NA
ASSLWDRGDNEQF,TRBJ2-1,TRBV7-9,NA
ASSLGGGSYGYT,TRBJ1-2,TRBV5-1,NA
ASSYSSSGSYEQY,TRBJ2-7,TRBV6-5,once
ASVPGGRSDTQY,TRBJ2-3,TRBV6-6,NA
ASSQVRGVYNEQF,TRBJ2-1,TRBV7-9,NA
ASSIGTGKETQY,TRBJ2-5,TRBV19,NA
ASSLLGQVGEKLF,TRBJ1-4,TRBV7-2,once
ASSLDSGGNQPQH,TRBJ1-5,TRBV7-2,NA
ASSLLTTDTQY,TRBJ2-3,TRBV11-2,NA
ASSEAEIYGYT,TRBJ1-2,TRBV6-1,many
ASSFRLAGPETQY,TRBJ2-5,TRBV11-1,NA
ASSPTGRGALQY,TRBJ2-5,TRBV4-1,once
ASSQTPKATQY,TRBJ2-3,TRBV14,NA
ASSLLRGGRADTQY,TRBJ2-3,TRBV11-2,NA
ASSPRTGSWAF,TRBJ1-1,TRBV6-6,NA
ATSISRETNEQF,TRBJ2-1,TRBV15,NA
ASTNSWAGSQETQY,TRBJ2-5,TRBV4-2,NA
ASSPWTGGSYEQY,TRBJ2-7,TRBV4-3,few
ASSEVQSSEQY,TRBJ2-7,TRBV6-4,NA
ASQGTVNTGELF,TRBJ2-2,TRBV10-1,many
ASSQTSGKNIQY,TRBJ2-4,TRBV23-1,few
ASTLDSNTEAF,TRBJ1-1,TRBV2,NA
ASSRTGTGFNQPQH,TRBJ1-5,TRBV5-5,NA
ASSETGDRGNEQF,TRBJ2-1,TRBV25-1,once
ASSSDRGGVQPQH,TRBJ1-5,TRBV5-8,NA
ASKLRTGGKNIQY,TRBJ2-4,TRBV19,NA
ASRPRDISYNEQF,TRBJ2-1,TRBV11-1,NA
ASSPSLAGEGDTQY,TRBJ2-3,TRBV13,NA